This T cell receptor (beta chain) appears in the sequencing data of a study of blood T cells in healthy people across ages. The CDR3 runs 14 residues. With V trimmed by 5 bases and J by 13 bases, 7 bases remained unmatched. Combining a sample-barcoded 5' primer with a J-beta primer mix, a second PCR ran for about 7 to 11 cycles. In TCRdb, the 5' RACE reads were re-called with MiXCR into one record per CDR3 protein. There are hundreds of thousands of distinct CDR3 sequences in the sample; under 30% occur only once, and less than 3.5% lies in the top ten. In its sample, this clonotype was seen a few times. The same specimen was also included in a second study, on T cells of mothers and their children. That source reports: cDNA was synthesized from all extracted RNA at roughly 1.5 ug per reaction.

The chain has TRBV12-3 or TRBV12-4 and TRBJ2-5, with 16 bases matching TRBD2. The clonotype originates from a boy younger than 18 in good health. Input material: blood. CDR3 DNA: TGTGCCAGCAGTCCGGGACTAGCGGGGGGGCCCTGGTACTTC. Amino acids: CASSPGLAGGPWYF.